This TCR beta chain was sequenced during a study of technical replicates of blood from several donors. Germline-derived CDR1 and CDR2 are SQVTM and ANQGSEA. The CDR3 runs to 15 residues. Trimming shortened V by 7 bases and J by 3 bases, and 20 bases separated the two germline ends. Generated by immunoSEQ multiplex PCR, the TCRdb table keeps only in-frame clones and is missing some. The sample holds around 70,000 clones; 94% are singletons and the top ten take about 0.35%. This TCR came from a human donor in good health. The specimen was T cells isolated from PBMCs. The gene calls are TRBV29-1 and TRBJ2-3, with TRBD2 as a possible D gene (6 bases). Here the CDR3 reads CSGSSANTGTDTQYF. CDR3 coding DNA: TGCAGCGGCTCTAGCGCCAATACGGGGACAGATACGCAGTATTTT.